This T cell receptor beta chain was observed in a study of blood T cell repertoires in COVID-19. Across the whole study: The samples span acute and convalescent COVID-19 from the United States, Italy and Spain. PBMCs, B-cell-depleted T cells, or T cells provided the cDNA or gDNA that made up the material.

V lost 3 bases and J lost 1, with 8 bases in between. The germline V gene has CDR1 KGHDR and CDR2 SFDVKD. CDR3 size: 15 residues. This clone was recorded once. How the authors handled the data: Scientists estimated how many nucleated cells there were by amplifying reference gene primers. Clones were read by immunoSEQ multiplex PCR, and TCRdb kept only the in-frame ones, dropping some. V, J and clone size derive from that table, while D and trimming were established from the DNA sequence. The sample lists about 140,000 clones; about 86% were seen once. The sequence was obtained from a woman aged 55-69 years with acute or convalescent COVID-19. The gene calls are TRBV24-1 and TRBJ2-2; D perhaps matches TRBD2 (6 bases). The sample comprised peripheral blood. DNA of the CDR3: TGTGCCACCAGTGATCCGGGACTGAACACCGGGGAGCTGTTTTTT. Residues: CATSDPGLNTGELFF.